This TCR beta chain stems from a study of blood T cell repertoires in COVID-19. Study at large: Samples representing acute and convalescent COVID-19 were sourced from the United States, Italy and Spain. Sources were T cells, B-cell-depleted T cells, or PBMCs; the material itself was cDNA or gDNA.

In the source study's methods: The authors estimated nucleated cell counts from reference gene primer amplification. Using immunoSEQ multiplex PCR, the repertoire was profiled, and TCRdb retains in-frame clones only, with some absent. Clonal size and the V and J genes are those of that table, whereas D and trimming came from the DNA. The sample contains around 700,000 clones, over 80% of which appear only once. V lost 6 bases and J 2 bases, leaving 17 bases between the germline ends. The CDR3 has 16 amino acids. Looked up from germline, CDR1 is MNHEY and CDR2 is SMNVEV (reference sequence). The chain recombines TRBV27 with TRBJ1-5, with D possibly being TRBD1 (5 bases). Sequencing was done on a sample of peripheral blood. The clonotype originates from a woman between 18 and 29 years old with acute or convalescent COVID-19. The CDR3 sequence: CASRGEGNAGNQPQHF. CDR3 bases: TGTGCCAGCAGGGGGGAGGGGAACGCGGGCAATCAGCCCCAGCATTTT.